This TCR beta chain was identified during a study of Ad26.COV2.S vaccination and SARS-CoV-2 variants. The CDR3 covers 15 residues. V gave up 3 bases and J gave up 0 bases, with 14 bases separating them. CDR1 and CDR2 (germline): DFQATT, SNEGSKA (reference sequence). This table comes from immunoSEQ multiplex PCR, and its TCRdb copy is limited to in-frame clones, with some not included. The table has about 94,000 clones, approximately 81% seen once; the top ten hold approximately 15%. This clone was counted a few times. Its specificity is unknown. Study-wide results and caveats: The TCR breadth and depth analyses may have understated or missed part of the total T cell responses.

The sequenced sample was peripheral blood, obtained after recovery from COVID-19. This chain connects TRBV20-1 to TRBJ1-1; D is perhaps TRBD1 (5 bases). The TCR sequence derives from a human donor who had recovered from COVID-19. DNA of the CDR3: TGCAGTGCTAGTGGGGCCATAATGATGAACACTGAAGCTTTCTTT. This gives the protein CSASGAIMMNTEAFF.